Listed below are T cell receptor beta chains from one sample, sequenced in a study of T cell repertoires in cytomegalovirus infection. No antigen has been assigned to these receptors. TCRdb used MiXCR to reprocess the reads, holding one entry per CDR3 protein. Here the sample spans 650,000 to 900,000 distinct CDR3 sequences, around a third being singletons. The starting material was cultured CD8+ T cells from PBMCs, obtained from culture after CMV antigen stimulation. These receptors were obtained from a human donor in good health (CMV status not recorded). Some clones in this sample may be carry-over from other donors' samples. CDR3s include the opening cysteine and the closing phenylalanine or tryptophan.

J gene: TRBJ2-5; V gene: TRBV5-1; CDR3 protein: CASSLGRFSETQYF
J gene: TRBJ2-1; V gene: TRBV7-2; CDR3 protein: CASSFMGQGSFF
J gene: TRBJ1-2; V gene: TRBV6-5; CDR3 protein: CASSQGQGDYTF
J gene: TRBJ2-2; V gene: TRBV4-1; CDR3 protein: CASSQTHITDSANTGELFF
J gene: TRBJ2-2; V gene: TRBV6-1; CDR3 protein: CASSFRGLTNTGELFF
J gene: TRBJ2-3; V gene: TRBV6-5; CDR3 protein: CASSYSGTSGVGTDTQYF
J gene: TRBJ2-7; V gene: TRBV5-4; CDR3 protein: CASSFRDRVHEQYF
J gene: TRBJ1-1; V gene: TRBV28; CDR3 protein: CASNPQGPYTEAFF
J gene: TRBJ2-7; V gene: TRBV12-3/TRBV12-4; CDR3 protein: CASSLPAGHLYEQYF
J gene: TRBJ2-7; V gene: TRBV7-6; CDR3 protein: CASSLAASGGGYEQYF
J gene: TRBJ2-7; V gene: TRBV2; CDR3 protein: CASRGGRYEQYF
J gene: TRBJ2-5; V gene: TRBV28; CDR3 protein: CASSSNGPPETQYF
J gene: TRBJ1-5; V gene: TRBV6-1; CDR3 protein: CASSVQWGYSNQPQHF
J gene: TRBJ2-6; V gene: TRBV6-1; CDR3 protein: CASSSGTLYSGANVLTF
J gene: TRBJ1-3; V gene: TRBV7-8; CDR3 protein: CASSFRTGLAGNTIYF
J gene: TRBJ2-5; V gene: TRBV6-5; CDR3 protein: CASSYTWDREIQETQYF
J gene: TRBJ2-1; V gene: TRBV12-3/TRBV12-4; CDR3 protein: CASSPDSPNRQFF
J gene: TRBJ2-7; V gene: TRBV7-9; CDR3 protein: CASSPGRETPYEQYF
J gene: TRBJ2-3; V gene: TRBV4-2; CDR3 protein: CASSREASGVDTQYF
J gene: TRBJ1-6; V gene: TRBV25-1; CDR3 protein: CASSEYYLDTKENNSPLHF
J gene: TRBJ1-2; V gene: TRBV27; CDR3 protein: CASSLLGGSYGYTF
J gene: TRBJ1-5; V gene: TRBV4-1; CDR3 protein: CASSPWTASNQPQHF
J gene: TRBJ2-2; V gene: TRBV20-1; CDR3 protein: CSARAGLGGGAGELFF
J gene: TRBJ2-5; V gene: TRBV6-6; CDR3 protein: CASSYVRQVPQETQYF
J gene: TRBJ1-1; V gene: TRBV15; CDR3 protein: CATSSPHTGPGNTEAFF
J gene: TRBJ1-2; V gene: TRBV27; CDR3 protein: CASRRGQGYGYTF
J gene: TRBJ2-5; V gene: TRBV6-2/TRBV6-3; CDR3 protein: CASSGDFKGETQYF
J gene: TRBJ2-3; V gene: TRBV7-9; CDR3 protein: CASSKTDTQYF
J gene: TRBJ2-1; V gene: TRBV25-1; CDR3 protein: CASSDYFLPGTETYNEQFF
J gene: TRBJ1-5; V gene: TRBV6-2/TRBV6-3; CDR3 protein: CVSSHTDQPQHF
J gene: TRBJ1-5; V gene: TRBV19; CDR3 protein: CASREGGYNQPQHF
J gene: TRBJ2-2; V gene: TRBV6-1; CDR3 protein: CASSSPGQVYTGELFF
J gene: TRBJ2-5; V gene: TRBV3-1; CDR3 protein: CASSEVGGETQYF
J gene: TRBJ1-2; V gene: TRBV20-1; CDR3 protein: CSARDLAENRGYTF
J gene: TRBJ2-5; V gene: TRBV7-8; CDR3 protein: CASSLYRQGRETQYF
J gene: TRBJ2-7; V gene: TRBV6-6; CDR3 protein: CASVGGQGFYEQYF
J gene: TRBJ2-2; V gene: TRBV13; CDR3 protein: CATDAGVSNTGELFF
J gene: TRBJ2-1; V gene: TRBV7-6; CDR3 protein: CDSTSASGGYNEQFF
J gene: TRBJ1-2; V gene: TRBV5-1; CDR3 protein: CASSGTEYYGYTF
J gene: TRBJ1-2; V gene: TRBV29-1; CDR3 protein: CSVDETGVSYGYTF
J gene: TRBJ1-1; V gene: TRBV19; CDR3 protein: CASSLTSGVATEAFF
J gene: TRBJ2-7; V gene: TRBV20-1; CDR3 protein: CSASMWGGGRLTHEQYF
J gene: TRBJ1-2; V gene: TRBV6-2/TRBV6-3; CDR3 protein: CASSSRDNGNYGYTF
J gene: TRBJ2-3; V gene: TRBV20-1; CDR3 protein: CSARGPAGELDTQYF
J gene: TRBJ2-1; V gene: TRBV10-1; CDR3 protein: CASSVAGREQFF
J gene: TRBJ2-5; V gene: TRBV7-8; CDR3 protein: CASSLDSGPQETQYF
J gene: TRBJ1-5; V gene: TRBV7-9; CDR3 protein: CASSLGGRVDPLLSNQPQHF
J gene: TRBJ1-5; V gene: TRBV28; CDR3 protein: CASRRFDSLTTGQPQHF
J gene: TRBJ1-5; V gene: TRBV4-1; CDR3 protein: CASSQGGLLGNQPQHF
J gene: TRBJ2-3; V gene: TRBV6-1; CDR3 protein: CASSEPAETDTQYF